Below are 32 T cell receptor beta chains sequenced from a single sample in a study of cytomegalovirus exposure and HLA in healthy donors. With 60 Vbeta and 13 Jbeta primers, the PCR was carried out. Assay: immunoSEQ multiplex PCR; the TCRdb copy retains only in-frame clones and omits some. The data contain about 170,000 clones, 60% to 85% of them seen just once; the ten biggest clones take up 3.1%. The sample comprised PBMCs. The receptors were sampled from a female donor in good health and CMV-seronegative.

The chain combines TRBV6-6 with TRBJ2-3; the match to TRBD2 covers 7 bases. Germline trimming cut 4 bases from V and 2 bases from J; bases unmatched to any gene: 6. CDR1 is MNHNY, CDR2 SVGAGI, per germline (reference sequence). CDR3 length: 15 residues. The CDR3 bases are TGTGCCAGCAGTTCGCGCGGGGGAACCACAGATACGCAGTATTTT. Protein: CASSSRGGTTDTQYF.

CDR3 nucleotides: TGCAGCGGAGGGGGACTGAACACTGAAGCTTTCTTT. Translated, it gives CSGGGLNTEAFF. The chain has TRBV29-1 and TRBJ1-1; D is possibly TRBD1 (6 bases). Germline CDR1 and CDR2: SQVTM and ANQGSEA. The V and J ends lost 7 bases and 0 bases respectively, with 9 bases between them. The CDR3 length is 12 residues.

This rearrangement joins TRBV18 to TRBJ2-7; 9 nucleotides line up with TRBD2. The trim removed 1 base at V and 5 bases at J, leaving 6 bases unmatched. The CDR3 covers 15 residues. CDR1 KGHSH and CDR2 LQKENI come from the germline V gene. The DNA for the CDR3 is TGTGCCAGCTCACCACGGGCGGGGGGGCTCGACGAGCAGTACTTC. It encodes CASSPRAGGLDEQYF.

The V and J genes are TRBV5-1 and TRBJ2-5, with 9 bases identical to TRBD2. CDR1 and CDR2 from the germline V gene are SGHRS and YFSETQ. The CDR3 length is 16 residues. V was clipped by 2 bases and J by 4 bases; unmatched bases: 9. The CDR3 region is CASSLSAGGPLETQYF. CDR3 nucleotides: TGCGCCAGCAGCTTAAGTGCGGGAGGGCCTTTAGAGACCCAGTACTTC.

J is TRBJ1-4 and V is TRBV30; no firm D call. Trimming cost V 5 bases and J 4 bases, with 11 bases left between them. Looked up from germline, CDR1 is GTSNPN and CDR2 is SVGIG (reference sequence). The CDR3 consists of 13 residues. The DNA for the CDR3 is TGTGCCTGGGGGCCTCACAATAATGAAAAACTGTTTTTT. Translated: CAWGPHNNEKLFF.

The gene calls are TRBV5-4 and TRBJ2-5; 7 bases are shared with TRBD2. J lost 1 base, V lost 4 bases, and 4 bases had no gene match. Germline CDR1 reads SGHNT; CDR2 reads YYREEE (reference sequence). CDR3 length equals 14 residues. Here the CDR3 reads CASSPGTIQETQYF. The CDR3 coding sequence is TGTGCCAGCAGCCCAGGGACTATCCAAGAGACCCAGTACTTC.

V is TRBV7-9 and J is TRBJ2-2; no definite D call. Trimming took off 3 bases at V and 3 bases at J, with 11 bases between the two ends. Germline V CDR1 and CDR2: SEHNR, FQNEAQ (reference sequence). CDR3 length equals 15 residues. The CDR3 sequence: CASSLNAIDTGELFF. CDR3 nucleotides: TGTGCCAGCAGCTTGAATGCAATAGACACCGGGGAGCTGTTTTTT.

This clone was counted a few times. The chain is built from TRBV21-1 and TRBJ2-1; the table's D call of TRBD1 was not tested on the DNA. TRBV21-1 is a pseudogene. There are 16 residues in the CDR3. The CDR3, as DNA: TGTGCCAGCAGCCCCTATAGGGGGAGTACCTACAATGAGCAGTTCTTC. Residues: CASSPYRGSTYNEQFF.

The rearrangement uses TRBV28 and TRBJ1-1; TRBD1 matches at 7 bases. J was trimmed by 5 bases and V by 6 bases; bases with no gene match: 6. This CDR3 is 13 amino acids long. Germline V CDR1 and CDR2: MDHEN, SYDVKM. The CDR3 region has the DNA TGTGCCAGCAGACGTGGGACAGTTACTGAAGCTTTCTTT. It is translated as CASRRGTVTEAFF. The full variable domain, rest sourced from reference TRBV28 and TRBJ1-1, is DVKVTQSSRYLVKRTGEKVFLECVQDMDHENMFWYRQDPGLGLRLIYFSYDVKMKEKGDIPEGYSVSREKKERFSLILESASTNQTSMYLCASRRGTVTEAFFGQGTRLTVV.

This clone turned up a few times. The chain joins TRBV5-1 to TRBJ1-1, with no clear D. CDR3 length: 14 residues. The germline CDR1 and CDR2 sequences are SGHRS and YFSETQ. Deletions cut 1 base from V and 1 base from J, with 8 bases between. In DNA, the CDR3 is TGCGCCAGCAGCTTGCCAGGATCGAACACTGAAGCTTTCTTT. This gives the protein CASSLPGSNTEAFF. The full variable domain, with the rest looked up from reference TRBV5-1 and TRBJ1-1, is KAGVTQTPRYLIKTRGQQVTLSCSPISGHRSVSWYQQTPGQGLQFLFEYFSETQRNKGNFPGRFSGRQFSNSRSEMNVSTLELGDSALYLCASSLPGSNTEAFFGQGTRLTVV.

The chain uses TRBV1 and TRBJ2-2; the table's D gene call, TRBD2, was not cross checked with the DNA. TRBV1 is described as a pseudogene. The CDR3 has 21 amino acids. CDR3 residues: CTSSQENCSLAGAMNTGELFF. The CDR3 nucleotides are TGCACCAGCAGCCAAGAAAATTGTTCACTAGCGGGGGCCATGAACACCGGGGAGCTGTTTTTT.

This rearrangement joins TRBV4-1 to TRBJ1-1; D call uncertain. CDR1 MGHRA and CDR2 YSYEKL come from the germline V gene. V dropped 0 bases and J dropped 7 bases, with 18 bases sitting between them. This CDR3 is built from 16 residues. The CDR3 spells CASSQETPPEGFEAFF. For the CDR3, the DNA is TGCGCCAGCAGCCAAGAGACCCCGCCAGAGGGCTTTGAAGCTTTCTTT.

This clone was detected only once. This sequence joins TRBV7-2 and TRBJ1-5, with D tentatively TRBD1 (5 bases). The germline V and J ends were trimmed by 5 bases and 6 bases, with 17 bases remaining between them. Germline CDR1 SGHTA, CDR2 FQGNSA. The CDR3 is 15 residues long. CDR3 protein: CASSTRQGLGQPQHF. The CDR3 nucleotides read TGTGCCAGCAGCACCCGGCAGGGTTTGGGTCAGCCCCAGCATTTT. Drawing the rest from reference TRBV7-2 and TRBJ1-5, the complete variable domain is GAGVSQSPSNKVTEKGKDVELRCDPISGHTALYWYRQSLGQGLEFLIYFQGNSAPDKSGLPSDRFSAERTGGSVSTLTIQRTQQEDSAVYLCASSTRQGLGQPQHFGDGTRLSIL.

The DNA of the CDR3 is TGTGCCAGCAGCAAAACCCGGGTCGACTACGGTAATGAAAAACTGTTTTTT. Translation: CASSKTRVDYGNEKLFF. The gene calls are TRBV7-9 and TRBJ1-4; D gene ambiguous. V lost 5 bases and J lost 4, with 20 bases in between. The CDR3 loop spans 17 amino acids. From germline, CDR1 is SEHNR and CDR2 FQNEAQ (reference sequence).

The chain is built from TRBV7-2 and TRBJ2-3; 14 bases match TRBD2. Germline V gene lookup returns CDR1 SGHTA and CDR2 FQGNSA. CDR3 size: 16 residues. V was pared by 2 bases and J by 4 bases, with 2 bases of the junction left unmatched. The CDR3 DNA is TGTGCCAGCAGCTTACGACTAGCGGGGGGGCCAGATACGCAGTATTTT. Protein sequence: CASSLRLAGGPDTQYF.

This chain uses TRBV19 with TRBJ2-5, with a tentative D call TRBD1 (6 bases). V was trimmed by 2 bases and J by 5 bases, leaving 12 bases between them. Per germline, CDR1 LNHDA and CDR2 SQIVND (reference sequence). The length of the CDR3 is 14 residues. CDR3 loop: CASSIRQARETQYF. The CDR3 DNA reads as TGTGCCAGTAGTATAAGACAGGCTAGGGAGACCCAGTACTTC.

The chain combines TRBV6-5 with TRBJ2-1; TRBD2 matches 10 bases. With 3 bases clipped from V and 14 bases from J, the junction kept 10 bases outside the gene matches. The CDR3 is made up of 14 amino acids. Germline lookup yields CDR1 MNHEY and CDR2 SVGAGI. CDR3 nucleotides: TGTGCCAGCAGTTATGGGCTAGCGGGAGACCGGGAGTTCTTC. Amino acids: CASSYGLAGDREFF.

The rearrangement uses TRBV1 and TRBJ2-7; the D call in the table, TRBD1, was not verified against the DNA. TRBV1 is a pseudogene segment. There are 14 residues in the CDR3. CDR3 nucleotide sequence: TGCACCAGCAGCCAAGATGGTGGCACCTACGAGCAGTACTTC. It yields the protein CTSSQDGGTYEQYF.

The chain employs TRBV10-3 and TRBJ2-7, with TRBD2 matching over 9 bases. In germline, CDR1 is ENHRY, CDR2 SYGVKD. The trim removed 3 bases at V and 4 bases at J, leaving 4 bases unmatched. This CDR3 is 14 amino acids long. This CDR3 reads CAISDSGGFYEQYF. The CDR3 bases are TGTGCCATCAGTGACAGCGGGGGGTTTTACGAGCAGTACTTC.

This clone has a single count. This sequence joins TRBV27 and TRBJ2-1, with 7 nucleotides matching TRBD1. The CDR3 loop spans 17 amino acids. V trimming: 5 bases; J trimming: 0 bases; junction bases outside the gene matches: 10. Germline loops: CDR1 MNHEY, CDR2 SMNVEV (reference sequence). The CDR3: CASSRPGAGGSYNEQFF. In nucleotides, the CDR3 is TGTGCCAGCAGTCGGCCAGGCGCAGGGGGCTCCTACAATGAGCAGTTCTTC.

Comment on this clone: The germline gene is not matched at one end of the junction; a read error may be the cause. V and J are TRBV11-2 and TRBJ2-1, with TRBD2 matching 7 bases. The CDR3 consists of 16 residues. The V gene's germline CDR1 is SGHAT and CDR2 FQNNGV. This CDR3 reads CATSMGAGSEYNEQFF. The CDR3 nucleotides read TGTGCCACCAGCATGGGAGCGGGAAGCGAGTACAATGAGCAGTTCTTC.

The chain employs TRBV19 and TRBJ1-4; 8 bases line up with TRBD1. V lost 10 bases, J lost 3 bases, and 4 bases stayed unmatched. CDR1 is LNHDA, CDR2 SQIVND, per germline (reference sequence). The CDR3 covers 13 residues. This CDR3 reads CATRQGSNEKLFF. In DNA, the CDR3 is TGTGCCACCCGACAGGGGTCTAATGAAAAACTGTTTTTT.

The chain couples TRBV6-5 to TRBJ2-3, with TRBD2 matching over 11 bases. The germline CDR1 and CDR2 sequences are MNHEY and SVGAGI. CDR3 size: 16 residues. Germline trimming cut 3 bases from V and 2 bases from J; bases unmatched to any gene: 4. The CDR3 sequence is CASSYISGGVTDTQYF. The CDR3 DNA reads as TGTGCCAGCAGTTATATTAGCGGGGGGGTCACAGATACGCAGTATTTT.

The gene calls are TRBV9 and TRBJ2-5, with TRBD1 matching over 7 bases. The trim removed 4 bases at V and 5 bases at J, leaving 11 bases unmatched. From germline, CDR1 is SGDLS and CDR2 YYNGEE. This CDR3 is built from 15 residues. CDR3 sequence reads: CASSRDSNWGETQYF. In DNA, the CDR3 is TGTGCCAGCAGCCGGGACAGTAATTGGGGGGAGACCCAGTACTTC.

The chain joins TRBV7-6 to TRBJ2-3; 9 bases are shared with TRBD2. CDR1 SGHVS and CDR2 FNYEAQ come from the germline V gene. CDR3 length equals 15 residues. Germline trimming cut 3 bases from V and 2 bases from J; bases unmatched to any gene: 3. The CDR3 nucleotides read TGTGCCAGCAGCTTCGGCGGGGGGGCCACAGATACGCAGTATTTT. Translated: CASSFGGGATDTQYF.

The chain links TRBV12-5 to TRBJ1-1, with 10 positions matching TRBD1. Germline-derived CDR1 and CDR2 are LGHNT and FRNRAP. Trimming cost V 6 bases and J 5 bases; bases outside gene matches: 6. This CDR3 is built from 14 residues. CDR3 in DNA: TGTGCTAGTGGCTGGGGGACAGGGGAGACTGAAGCTTTCTTT. This gives the protein CASGWGTGETEAFF.

The CDR3 region has the DNA TGTGCCAGCAGTTTTGGACTAGCTACTATTGATGAGCAGTTCTTC. It is translated as CASSFGLATIDEQFF. The rearrangement uses TRBV6-5 and TRBJ2-1; 8 bases map to TRBD2. Germline lookup yields CDR1 MNHEY and CDR2 SVGAGI. This CDR3 spans 15 amino acids. Trimming cost V 4 bases and J 8 bases; bases outside gene matches: 10.

The V gene is TRBV9, the J gene TRBJ2-2; 8 bases are shared with TRBD2. This CDR3 has 17 residues. Germline CDR1 SGDLS, CDR2 YYNGEE. Trimming at V came to 0 bases and at J to 8 bases, leaving 12 bases not matched to a gene. The CDR3 DNA is TGTGCCAGCAGCGTAGGCGGACTAGCTCCGACGGGGGGGGAGCTGTTTTTT. This encodes CASSVGGLAPTGGELFF.

This clone was found a few times. The J gene is TRBJ2-3, the V gene TRBV19; weak D call: TRBD2 (7 bases). This CDR3 region has 16 residues. V was clipped by 5 bases and J by 0 bases, with 15 bases between them. The V gene's germline CDR1 is LNHDA and CDR2 SQIVND (reference sequence). Written as DNA, the CDR3 is TGTGCCAGTAGTTGGGGGGGGCGGGGTAGCACAGATACGCAGTATTTT. It yields the protein CASSWGGRGSTDTQYF.

The chain carries TRBV19 and TRBJ1-1; 7 nucleotides align to TRBD1. Germline V gives CDR1 LNHDA, CDR2 SQIVND (reference sequence). CDR3 size: 14 residues. Trimming removed 0 bases from V and 4 bases from J; junction bases left unmatched: 2. CDR3 in DNA: TGTGCCAGTAGTATAGATTCAGGGGGCACTGAAGCTTTCTTT. It is translated as CASSIDSGGTEAFF.

The chain couples TRBV27 to TRBJ1-4, with D unclear. Germline V gene lookup returns CDR1 MNHEY and CDR2 SMNVEV (reference sequence). The ends were cut back, 4 bases at V and 5 bases at J, with 11 bases in the middle. CDR3 length: 14 residues. CDR3 protein: CASSWKTANEKLFF. CDR3 nucleotide sequence: TGTGCCAGCAGTTGGAAAACAGCAAATGAAAAACTGTTTTTT.

The chain carries TRBV4-3 and TRBJ1-2; no clear D. Germline V CDR1 and CDR2: LGHNA, YSLEER. Trimming shortened V by 0 bases and J by 0 bases, and 8 bases separated the two germline ends. CDR3 size: 15 residues. Here the CDR3 DNA reads TGCGCCAGCAGCCAAGATCGGGGATCTAACTATGGCTACACCTTC. Residues: CASSQDRGSNYGYTF.